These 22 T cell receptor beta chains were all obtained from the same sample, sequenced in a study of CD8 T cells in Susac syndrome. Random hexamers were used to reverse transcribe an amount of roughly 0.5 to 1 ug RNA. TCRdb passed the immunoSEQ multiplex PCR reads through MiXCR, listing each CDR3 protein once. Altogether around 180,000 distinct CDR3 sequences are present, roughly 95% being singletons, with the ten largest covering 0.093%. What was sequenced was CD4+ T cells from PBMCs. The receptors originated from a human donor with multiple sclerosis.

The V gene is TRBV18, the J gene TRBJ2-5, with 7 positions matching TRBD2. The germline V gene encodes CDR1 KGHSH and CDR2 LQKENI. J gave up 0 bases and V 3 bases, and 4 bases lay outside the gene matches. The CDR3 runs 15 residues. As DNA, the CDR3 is TGTGCCAGCTCACCTTGGACTAGAAACCAAGAGACCCAGTACTTC. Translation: CASSPWTRNQETQYF.

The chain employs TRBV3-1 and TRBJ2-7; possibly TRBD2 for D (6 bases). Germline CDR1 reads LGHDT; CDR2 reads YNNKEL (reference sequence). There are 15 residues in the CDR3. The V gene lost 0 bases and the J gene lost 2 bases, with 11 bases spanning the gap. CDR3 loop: CASSQDGTPTYEQYF. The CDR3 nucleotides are TGTGCCAGCAGCCAAGATGGGACTCCCACCTACGAGCAGTACTTC.

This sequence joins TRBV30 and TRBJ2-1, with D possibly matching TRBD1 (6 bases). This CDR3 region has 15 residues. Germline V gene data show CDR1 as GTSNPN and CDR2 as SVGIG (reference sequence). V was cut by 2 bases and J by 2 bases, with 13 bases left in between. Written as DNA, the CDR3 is TGTGCCTGGAGTAGGCAGGGGTATCCCTACAATGAGCAGTTCTTC. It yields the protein CAWSRQGYPYNEQFF.

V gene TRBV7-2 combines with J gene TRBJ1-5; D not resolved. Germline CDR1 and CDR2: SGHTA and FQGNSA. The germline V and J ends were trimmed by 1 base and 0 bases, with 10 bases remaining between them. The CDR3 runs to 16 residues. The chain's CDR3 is CASSLDLRDSNQPQHF. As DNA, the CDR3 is TGTGCCAGCAGCTTAGATCTCCGGGATAGCAATCAGCCCCAGCATTTT.

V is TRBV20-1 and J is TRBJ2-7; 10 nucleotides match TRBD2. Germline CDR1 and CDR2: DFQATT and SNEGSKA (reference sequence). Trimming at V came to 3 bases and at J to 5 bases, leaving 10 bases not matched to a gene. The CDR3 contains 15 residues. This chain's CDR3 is CSARASGGIFDEQYF. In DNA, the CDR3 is TGCAGTGCTAGGGCTAGCGGGGGAATTTTCGACGAGCAGTACTTC.

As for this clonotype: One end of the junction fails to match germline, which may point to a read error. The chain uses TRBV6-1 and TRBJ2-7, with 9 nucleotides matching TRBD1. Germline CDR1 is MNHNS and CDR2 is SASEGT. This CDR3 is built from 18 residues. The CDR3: CASTELTGGSLMFYEQYF. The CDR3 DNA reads TGTGCCAGCACTGAACTAACAGGGGGCTCCCTAATGTTCTACGAGCAGTACTTC.

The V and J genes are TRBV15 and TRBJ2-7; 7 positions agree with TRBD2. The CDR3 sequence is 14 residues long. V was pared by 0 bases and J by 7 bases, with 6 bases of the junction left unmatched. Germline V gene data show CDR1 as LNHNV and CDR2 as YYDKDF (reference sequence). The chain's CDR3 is CATSRDPSGGEQYF. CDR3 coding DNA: TGTGCCACCAGCAGAGACCCCTCCGGGGGGGAGCAGTACTTC.

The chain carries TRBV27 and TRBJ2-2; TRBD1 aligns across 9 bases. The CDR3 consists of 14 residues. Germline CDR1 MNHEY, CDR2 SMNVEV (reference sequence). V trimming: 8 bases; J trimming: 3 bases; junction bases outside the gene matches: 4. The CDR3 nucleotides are TGTGCCAGCCGCACAGGGGGCTACACCGGGGAGCTGTTTTTT. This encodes CASRTGGYTGELFF.

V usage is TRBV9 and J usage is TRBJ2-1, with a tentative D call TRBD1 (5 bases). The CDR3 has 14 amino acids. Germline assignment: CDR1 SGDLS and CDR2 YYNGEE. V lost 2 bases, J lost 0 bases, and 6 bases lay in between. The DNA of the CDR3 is TGTGCCAGCAGCGTTGACAGCTCCTACAATGAGCAGTTCTTC. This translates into CASSVDSSYNEQFF. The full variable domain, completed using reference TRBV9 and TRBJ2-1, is DSGVTQTPKHLITATGQRVTLRCSPRSGDLSVYWYQQSLDQGLQFLIQYYNGEERAKGNILERFSAQQFPDLHSELNLSSLELGDSALYFCASSVDSSYNEQFFGPGTRLTVL.

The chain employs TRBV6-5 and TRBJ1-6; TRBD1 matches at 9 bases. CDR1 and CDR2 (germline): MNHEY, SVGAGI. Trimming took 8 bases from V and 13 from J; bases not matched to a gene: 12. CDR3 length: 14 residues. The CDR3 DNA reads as TGTGCCAGCTCTCCCGGGACAGGGCATTTCCCCCTCCACTTT. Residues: CASSPGTGHFPLHF.

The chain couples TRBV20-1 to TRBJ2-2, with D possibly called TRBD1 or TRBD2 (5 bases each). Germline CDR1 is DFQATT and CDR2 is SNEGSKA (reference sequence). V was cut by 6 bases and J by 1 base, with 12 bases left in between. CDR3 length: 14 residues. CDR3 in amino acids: CSATGTVNTGELFF. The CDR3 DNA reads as TGCAGTGCAACCGGGACGGTGAACACCGGGGAGCTGTTTTTT.

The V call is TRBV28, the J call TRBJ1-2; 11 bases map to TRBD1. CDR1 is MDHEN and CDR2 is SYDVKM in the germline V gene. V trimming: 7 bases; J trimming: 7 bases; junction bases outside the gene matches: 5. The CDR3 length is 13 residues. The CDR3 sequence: CASTWGTGGGYTF. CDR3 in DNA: TGTGCCAGCACCTGGGGGACAGGGGGTGGCTACACCTTC.

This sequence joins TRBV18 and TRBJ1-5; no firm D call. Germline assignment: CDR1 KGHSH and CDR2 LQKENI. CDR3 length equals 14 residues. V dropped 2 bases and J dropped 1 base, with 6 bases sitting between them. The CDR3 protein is CASSPNRSNQPQHF. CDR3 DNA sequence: TGTGCCAGCTCACCAAATCGGAGCAATCAGCCCCAGCATTTT.

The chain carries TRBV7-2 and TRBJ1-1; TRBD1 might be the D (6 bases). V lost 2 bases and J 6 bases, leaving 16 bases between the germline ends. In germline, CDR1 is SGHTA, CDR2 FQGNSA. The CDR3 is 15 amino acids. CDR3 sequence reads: CASSLIGGRAAEAFF. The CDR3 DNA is TGTGCCAGCAGCTTAATAGGGGGGCGCGCCGCTGAAGCTTTCTTT.

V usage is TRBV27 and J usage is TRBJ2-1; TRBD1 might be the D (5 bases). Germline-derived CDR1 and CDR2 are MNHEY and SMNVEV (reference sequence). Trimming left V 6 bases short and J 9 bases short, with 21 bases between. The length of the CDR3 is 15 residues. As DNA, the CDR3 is TGTGCCAGCAGCCCTATTGGGTCCAGGGCAAGTGAGCAGTTCTTC. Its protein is CASSPIGSRASEQFF.

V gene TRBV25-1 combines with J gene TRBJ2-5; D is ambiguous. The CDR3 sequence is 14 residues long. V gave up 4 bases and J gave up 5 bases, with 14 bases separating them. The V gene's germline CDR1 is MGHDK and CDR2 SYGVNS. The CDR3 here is CASSVPGPGETQYF. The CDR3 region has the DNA TGTGCCAGCAGTGTTCCGGGCCCCGGGGAGACCCAGTACTTC.

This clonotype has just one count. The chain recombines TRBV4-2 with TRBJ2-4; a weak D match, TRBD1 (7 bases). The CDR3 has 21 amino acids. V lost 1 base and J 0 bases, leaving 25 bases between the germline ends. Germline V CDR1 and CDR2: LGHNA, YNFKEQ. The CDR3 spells CASSQAVGRTGLLLAKNIQYF. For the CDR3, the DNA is TGTGCCAGCAGCCAAGCAGTTGGGAGGACAGGCCTTTTACTAGCCAAAAACATTCAGTACTTC.

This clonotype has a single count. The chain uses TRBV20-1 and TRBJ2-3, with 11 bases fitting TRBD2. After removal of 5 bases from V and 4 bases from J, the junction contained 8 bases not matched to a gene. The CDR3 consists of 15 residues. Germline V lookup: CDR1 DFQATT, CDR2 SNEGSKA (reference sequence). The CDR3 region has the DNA TGCAGTGCTCCGATAGCGGGGGGGAGGTCAGATACGCAGTATTTT. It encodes CSAPIAGGRSDTQYF.

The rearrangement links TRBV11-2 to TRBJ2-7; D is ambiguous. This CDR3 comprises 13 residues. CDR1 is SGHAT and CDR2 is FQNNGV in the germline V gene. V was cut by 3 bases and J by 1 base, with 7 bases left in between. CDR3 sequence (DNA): TGTGCCAGCAGCTTTCCACGGTCCTACGAGCAGTACTTC. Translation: CASSFPRSYEQYF.

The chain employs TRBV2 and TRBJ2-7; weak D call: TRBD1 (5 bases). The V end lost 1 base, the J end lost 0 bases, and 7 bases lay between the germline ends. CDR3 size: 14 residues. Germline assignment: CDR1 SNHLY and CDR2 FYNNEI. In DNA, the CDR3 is TGTGCCAGCAGTGAAGGACAGAGCTCCTACGAGCAGTACTTC. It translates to CASSEGQSSYEQYF. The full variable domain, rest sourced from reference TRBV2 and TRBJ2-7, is EPEVTQTPSHQVTQMGQEVILRCVPISNHLYFYWYRQILGQKVEFLVSFYNNEISEKSEIFDDQFSVERPDGSNFTLKIRSTKLEDSAMYFCASSEGQSSYEQYFGPGTRLTVT.

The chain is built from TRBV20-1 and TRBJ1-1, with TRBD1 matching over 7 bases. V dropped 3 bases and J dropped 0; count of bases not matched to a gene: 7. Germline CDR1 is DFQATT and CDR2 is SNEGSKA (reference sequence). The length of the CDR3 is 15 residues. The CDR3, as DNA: TGCAGTGCTAGCGAGGGGGCAATCTTGAACACTGAAGCTTTCTTT. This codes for CSASEGAILNTEAFF.

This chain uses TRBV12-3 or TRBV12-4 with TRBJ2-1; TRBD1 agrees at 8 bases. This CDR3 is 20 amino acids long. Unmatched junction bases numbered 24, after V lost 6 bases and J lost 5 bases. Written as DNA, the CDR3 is TGTGCCAGCAGCCCCACGACCTGGGACAGGCGTTCCCTACGCGACAATGAGCAGTTCTTC. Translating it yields CASSPTTWDRRSLRDNEQFF.